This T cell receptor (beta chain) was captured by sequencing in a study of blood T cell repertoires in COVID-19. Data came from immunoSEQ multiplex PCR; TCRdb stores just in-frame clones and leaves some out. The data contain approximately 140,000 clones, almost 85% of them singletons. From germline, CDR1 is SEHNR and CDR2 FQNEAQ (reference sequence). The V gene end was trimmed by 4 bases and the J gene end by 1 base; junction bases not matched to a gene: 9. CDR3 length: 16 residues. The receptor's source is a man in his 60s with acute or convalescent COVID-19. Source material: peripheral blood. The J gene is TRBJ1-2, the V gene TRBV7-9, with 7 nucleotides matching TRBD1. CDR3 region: CASSSMTGTNNYGYTF. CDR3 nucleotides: TGTGCCAGCAGCTCGATGACAGGGACGAATAACTATGGCTACACCTTC.